This T cell receptor (beta chain) derives from a study of cytomegalovirus exposure and HLA in healthy donors. Whole-study findings and limits: Cytomegalovirus status was reportedly diagnosed by the classifier with high specificity and sensitivity. Listed as cytomegalovirus-associated were over 150 TCR beta chains. Some V segments (TRBV6-2 and TRBV6-3 among them) were excluded as indistinguishable.

On this clone itself: Its antigen is unknown.

Nominally healthy donors were sampled, though unrecorded immune exposures were likely. Primers: 60 Vbeta forward and 13 Jbeta reverse. The table came from immunoSEQ multiplex PCR; TCRdb's copy has only in-frame clones and leaves some out. The sample includes roughly 200,000 clones, 77% seen only once; the top ten take approximately 2.1%. Trimming removed 2 bases from V and 3 bases from J, with 14 bases in between. The CDR3 runs 15 residues. Germline V gene lookup returns CDR1 MNHNY and CDR2 SVGAGI (reference sequence). Sequences were obtained from PBMCs. The genes are TRBV6-6 and TRBJ2-7, with D perhaps TRBD2 (6 bases). The source of this sequence is a young woman in good health and CMV-seropositive. The CDR3 DNA follows: TGTGCCAGCAGTTACCGTGGAGGGAGCAACTACGAGCAGTACTTC. Its translation: CASSYRGGSNYEQYF.